A single T cell receptor beta chain is shown here with its context. These data belong to a study of blood T cells in healthy people across ages. The authors ran a second PCR of about 6 to 11 cycles using a sample-barcoded 5' primer and a J-beta primer mix. TCRdb processed the 5' RACE reads anew with MiXCR; each CDR3 protein has one entry. This sample has about a million distinct CDR3 sequences, with more than 30% found just once. Trimming stripped 7 bases from V and 4 bases from J, with 11 bases between. Germline V CDR1 and CDR2: SQVTM, ANQGSEA. This CDR3 comprises 11 residues. The sample taken for sequencing was blood. J is TRBJ2-7 and V is TRBV29-1; D possibly corresponds to TRBD2 (5 bases). This clonotype was obtained from a man aged 18 to 30 in good health. CDR3 DNA: TGCAGCGGGATCGAGGGTTACGAGCAGTACTTC. This encodes CSGIEGYEQYF.